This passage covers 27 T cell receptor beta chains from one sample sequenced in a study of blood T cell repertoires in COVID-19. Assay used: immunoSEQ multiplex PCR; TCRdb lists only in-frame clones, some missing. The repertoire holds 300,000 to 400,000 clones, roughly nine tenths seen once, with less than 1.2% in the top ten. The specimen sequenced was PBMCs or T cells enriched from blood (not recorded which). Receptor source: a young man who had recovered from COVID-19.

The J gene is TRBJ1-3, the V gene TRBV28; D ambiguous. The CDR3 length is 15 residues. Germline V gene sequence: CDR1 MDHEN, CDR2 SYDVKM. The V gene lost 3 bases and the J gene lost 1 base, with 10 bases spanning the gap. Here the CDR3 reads CASSLGRLSGNTIYF. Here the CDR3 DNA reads TGTGCCAGCAGTTTGGGCAGACTATCTGGAAACACCATATATTTT.

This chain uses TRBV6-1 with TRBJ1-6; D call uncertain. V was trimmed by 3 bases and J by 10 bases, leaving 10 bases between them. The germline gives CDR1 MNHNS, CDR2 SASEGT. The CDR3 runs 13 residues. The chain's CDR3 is CASSDNAQSPLHF. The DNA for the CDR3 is TGTGCCAGCAGTGATAACGCTCAGTCACCCCTCCACTTT.

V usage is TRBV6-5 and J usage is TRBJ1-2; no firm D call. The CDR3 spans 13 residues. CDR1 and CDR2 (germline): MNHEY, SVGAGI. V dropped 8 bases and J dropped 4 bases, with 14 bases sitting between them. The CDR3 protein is CASEDLLSYGYTF. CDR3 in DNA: TGTGCCAGCGAGGATCTTTTAAGCTATGGCTACACCTTC.

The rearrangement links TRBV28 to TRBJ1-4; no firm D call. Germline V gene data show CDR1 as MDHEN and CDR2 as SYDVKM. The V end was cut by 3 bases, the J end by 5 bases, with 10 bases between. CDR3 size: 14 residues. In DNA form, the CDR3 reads TGTGCCAGCAGTTTGTCCGGGGTGAATGAAAAACTGTTTTTT. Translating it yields CASSLSGVNEKLFF.

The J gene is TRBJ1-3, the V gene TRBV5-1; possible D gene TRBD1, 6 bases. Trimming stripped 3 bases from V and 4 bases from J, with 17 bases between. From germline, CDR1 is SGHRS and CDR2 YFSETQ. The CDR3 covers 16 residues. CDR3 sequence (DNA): TGCGCCAGCAGCTCCTCGTCCCAGGGGACCGGAAACACCATATATTTT. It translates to CASSSSSQGTGNTIYF.

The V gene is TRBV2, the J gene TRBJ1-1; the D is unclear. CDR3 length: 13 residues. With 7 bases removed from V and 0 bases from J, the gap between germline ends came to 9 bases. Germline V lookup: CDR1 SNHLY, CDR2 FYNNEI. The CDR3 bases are TGTGCCAGCAATTCGGGTTTGAACACTGAAGCTTTCTTT. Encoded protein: CASNSGLNTEAFF.

The CDR3 protein is CASSAQQGLEAFF. The CDR3 coding sequence is TGCGCCAGCAGTGCCCAACAGGGGCTTGAAGCTTTCTTT. This chain connects TRBV10-2 to TRBJ1-1, with TRBD1 identical over 7 bases. After removal of 4 bases from V and 7 bases from J, the junction contained 6 bases not matched to a gene. The CDR3 runs 13 residues. Germline V CDR1 and CDR2: WSHSY, SAAADI.

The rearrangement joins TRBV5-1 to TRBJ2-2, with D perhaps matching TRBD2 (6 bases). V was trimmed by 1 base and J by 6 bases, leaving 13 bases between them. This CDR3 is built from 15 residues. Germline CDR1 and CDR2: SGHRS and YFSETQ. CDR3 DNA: TGCGCCAGCAGCTTGTCCCTGACTAGTGCCGGGGAGCTGTTTTTT. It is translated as CASSLSLTSAGELFF.

The CDR3 DNA reads TGTGCCAGCAGCGTTGGAGCGCAAAAAAATGAGCAGTTCTTC. This codes for CASSVGAQKNEQFF. The chain couples TRBV9 to TRBJ2-1; D not resolved. The CDR3 sequence is 14 residues long. Trimming pared 2 bases from V and 7 bases from J, leaving 13 bases between. In germline, CDR1 is SGDLS, CDR2 YYNGEE.

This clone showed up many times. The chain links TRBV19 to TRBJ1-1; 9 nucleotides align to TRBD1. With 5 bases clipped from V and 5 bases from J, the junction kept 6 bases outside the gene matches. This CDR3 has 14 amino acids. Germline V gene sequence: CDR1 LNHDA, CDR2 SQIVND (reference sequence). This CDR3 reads CASSYRGLGTEAFF. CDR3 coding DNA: TGTGCCAGTAGTTACAGGGGGCTCGGGACTGAAGCTTTCTTT.

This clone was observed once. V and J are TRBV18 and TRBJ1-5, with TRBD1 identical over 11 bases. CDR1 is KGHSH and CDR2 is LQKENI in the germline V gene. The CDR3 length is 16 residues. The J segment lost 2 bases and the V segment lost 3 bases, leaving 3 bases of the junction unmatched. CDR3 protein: CASSPRTGGGNQPQHF. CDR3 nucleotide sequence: TGTGCCAGCTCACCCAGGACAGGGGGCGGCAATCAGCCCCAGCATTTT.

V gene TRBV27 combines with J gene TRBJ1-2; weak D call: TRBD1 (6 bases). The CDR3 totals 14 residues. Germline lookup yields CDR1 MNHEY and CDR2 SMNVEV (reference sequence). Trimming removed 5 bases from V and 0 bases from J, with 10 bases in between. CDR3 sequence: CASSPDRSNYGYTF. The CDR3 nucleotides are TGTGCCAGCAGTCCGGACAGATCTAACTATGGCTACACCTTC.

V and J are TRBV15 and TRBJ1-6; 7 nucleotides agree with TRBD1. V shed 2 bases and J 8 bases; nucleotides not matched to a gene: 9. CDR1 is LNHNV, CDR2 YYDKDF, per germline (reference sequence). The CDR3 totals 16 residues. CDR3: CATSRPEDRRDSPLHF. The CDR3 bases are TGTGCCACCAGCAGACCAGAGGACAGGCGGGATTCACCCCTCCACTTT.

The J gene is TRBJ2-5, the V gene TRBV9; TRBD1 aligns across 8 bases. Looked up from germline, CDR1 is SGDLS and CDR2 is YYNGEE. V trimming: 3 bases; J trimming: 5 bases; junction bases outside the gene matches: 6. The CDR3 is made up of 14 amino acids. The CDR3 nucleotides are TGTGCCAGCAGCGGAACAGGGGGGAGGGAGACCCAGTACTTC. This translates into CASSGTGGRETQYF.

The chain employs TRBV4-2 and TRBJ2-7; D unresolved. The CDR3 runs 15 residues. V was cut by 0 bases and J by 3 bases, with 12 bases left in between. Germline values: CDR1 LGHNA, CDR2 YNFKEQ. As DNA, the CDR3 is TGTGCCAGCAGCCAAGAAGCTCTCGCCTTCTACGAGCAGTACTTC. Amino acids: CASSQEALAFYEQYF.

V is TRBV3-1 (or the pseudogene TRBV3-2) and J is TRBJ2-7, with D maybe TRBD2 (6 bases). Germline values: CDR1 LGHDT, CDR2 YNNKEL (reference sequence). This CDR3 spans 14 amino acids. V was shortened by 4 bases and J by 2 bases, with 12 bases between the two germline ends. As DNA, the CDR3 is TGTGCCAGCAGCCGGGACTTAAACGCCTACGAGCAGTACTTC. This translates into CASSRDLNAYEQYF.

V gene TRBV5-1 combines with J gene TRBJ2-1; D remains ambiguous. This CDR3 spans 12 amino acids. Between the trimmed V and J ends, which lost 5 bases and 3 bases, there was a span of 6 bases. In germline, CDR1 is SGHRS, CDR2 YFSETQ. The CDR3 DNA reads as TGCGCCAGCAGTGCAGACTACAATGAGCAGTTCTTC. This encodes CASSADYNEQFF.

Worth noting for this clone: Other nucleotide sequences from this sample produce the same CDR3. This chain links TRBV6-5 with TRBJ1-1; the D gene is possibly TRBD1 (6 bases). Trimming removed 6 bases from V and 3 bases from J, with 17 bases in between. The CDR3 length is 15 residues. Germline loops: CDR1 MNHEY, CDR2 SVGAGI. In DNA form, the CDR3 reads TGTGCCAGCAGCCCACAGGGACGGGGCTACACTGAAGCTTTCTTT. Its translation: CASSPQGRGYTEAFF.

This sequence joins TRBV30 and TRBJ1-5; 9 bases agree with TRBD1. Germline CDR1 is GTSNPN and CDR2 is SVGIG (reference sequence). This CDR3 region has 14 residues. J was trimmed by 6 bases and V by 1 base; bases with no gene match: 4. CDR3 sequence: CAWSEGQGGQPQHF. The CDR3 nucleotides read TGTGCCTGGAGTGAGGGACAGGGCGGTCAGCCCCAGCATTTT.

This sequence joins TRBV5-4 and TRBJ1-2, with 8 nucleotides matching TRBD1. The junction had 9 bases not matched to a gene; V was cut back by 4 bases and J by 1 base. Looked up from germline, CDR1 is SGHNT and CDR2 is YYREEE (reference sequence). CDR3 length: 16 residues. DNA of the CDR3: TGTGCCAGCAGCGCGCGGGACAGGAGCTTTAACTATGGCTACACCTTC. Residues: CASSARDRSFNYGYTF.

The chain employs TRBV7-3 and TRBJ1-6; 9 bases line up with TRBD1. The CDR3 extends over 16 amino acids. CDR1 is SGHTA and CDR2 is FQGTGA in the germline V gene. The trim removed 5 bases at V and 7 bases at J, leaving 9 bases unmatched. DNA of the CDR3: TGTGCCAGCAGCCCGCAGGCGGGACAGGGCAATTCACCCCTCCACTTT. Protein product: CASSPQAGQGNSPLHF.

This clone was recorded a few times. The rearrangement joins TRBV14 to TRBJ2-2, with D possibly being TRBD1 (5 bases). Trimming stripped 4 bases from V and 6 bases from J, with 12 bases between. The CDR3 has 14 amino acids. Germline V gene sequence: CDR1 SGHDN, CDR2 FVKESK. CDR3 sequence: CASSPTVGPGELFF. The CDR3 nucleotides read TGTGCCAGCAGCCCAACGGTGGGGCCCGGGGAGCTGTTTTTT.

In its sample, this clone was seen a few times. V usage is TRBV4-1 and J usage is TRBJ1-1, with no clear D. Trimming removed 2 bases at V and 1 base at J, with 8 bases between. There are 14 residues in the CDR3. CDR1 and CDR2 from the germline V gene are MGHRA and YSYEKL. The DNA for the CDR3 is TGCGCCAGCAGCCAAAGTTTACAGAACACTGAAGCTTTCTTT. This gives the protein CASSQSLQNTEAFF.

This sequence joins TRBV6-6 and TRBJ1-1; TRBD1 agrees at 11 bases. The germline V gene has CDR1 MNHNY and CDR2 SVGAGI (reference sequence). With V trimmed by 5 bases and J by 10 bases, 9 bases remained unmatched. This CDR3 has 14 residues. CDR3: CASSPPGQGGVAFF. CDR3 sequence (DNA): TGTGCCAGCAGTCCCCCGGGACAGGGGGGAGTAGCTTTCTTT.

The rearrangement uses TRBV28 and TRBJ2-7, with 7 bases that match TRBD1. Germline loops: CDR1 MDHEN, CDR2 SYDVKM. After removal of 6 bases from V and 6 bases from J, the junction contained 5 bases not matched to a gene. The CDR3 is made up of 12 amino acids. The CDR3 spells CASRGWTGEQYF. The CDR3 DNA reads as TGTGCCAGCAGGGGTTGGACAGGCGAGCAGTACTTC. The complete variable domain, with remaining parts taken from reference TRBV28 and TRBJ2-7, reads DVKVTQSSRYLVKRTGEKVFLECVQDMDHENMFWYRQDPGLGLRLIYFSYDVKMKEKGDIPEGYSVSREKKERFSLILESASTNQTSMYLCASRGWTGEQYFGPGTRLTVT.

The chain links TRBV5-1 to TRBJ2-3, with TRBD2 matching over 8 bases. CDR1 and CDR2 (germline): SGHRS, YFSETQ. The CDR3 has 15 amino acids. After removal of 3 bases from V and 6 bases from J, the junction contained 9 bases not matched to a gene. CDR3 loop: CASSSLGGAGDTQYF. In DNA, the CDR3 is TGCGCCAGCAGCTCCCTCGGGGGGGCCGGGGATACGCAGTATTTT.

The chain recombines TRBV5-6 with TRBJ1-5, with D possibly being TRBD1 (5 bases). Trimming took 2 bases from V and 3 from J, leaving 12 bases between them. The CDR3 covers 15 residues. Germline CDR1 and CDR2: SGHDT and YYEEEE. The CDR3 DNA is TGTGCCAGCAGCTTCTACGGGGGATCCAATCAGCCCCAGCATTTT. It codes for CASSFYGGSNQPQHF.